The 4 T cell receptor beta chains below all came from one sample that was sequenced in a study of blood T cell repertoires in COVID-19. Repertoires were generated with immunoSEQ multiplex PCR, while TCRdb's copy carries only in-frame clones and drops some. The repertoire includes about 110,000 clones, 80% to 90% of them detected once, and about 5.3% sits in the top ten. The source material was peripheral blood. Source of these receptors: a man aged 40-50 years with active or convalescent COVID-19.

The chain combines TRBV28 with TRBJ2-1; TRBD1 agrees at 9 bases. V gave up 7 bases and J gave up 6 bases; unmatched junction bases: 7. Per germline, CDR1 MDHEN and CDR2 SYDVKM. The CDR3 contains 14 residues. CDR3 DNA sequence: TGTGCCAGCATCGCCGGGACAGGGCCCAATGAGCAGTTCTTC. Translated: CASIAGTGPNEQFF.

The chain combines TRBV5-4 with TRBJ2-7, with TRBD2 matching 13 bases. J lost 5 bases, V lost 4 bases, and 6 bases had no gene match. Germline loops: CDR1 SGHNT, CDR2 YYREEE (reference sequence). CDR3 size: 15 residues. CDR3 in amino acids: CASSLTSGRVHEQYF. The CDR3 DNA reads as TGTGCCAGCAGCCTCACTAGCGGGAGGGTTCACGAGCAGTACTTC.

This chain links TRBV6-5 with TRBJ2-5, with D possibly TRBD1 on 5 matching bases. The CDR3 is made up of 11 amino acids. Trimming left V 7 bases short and J 5 bases short, with 8 bases between. Germline CDR1 and CDR2: MNHEY and SVGAGI. The CDR3 DNA reads TGTGCCAGCACCAAGGGGGAGACCCAGTACTTC. Translating it yields CASTKGETQYF.

CDR3 in amino acids: CASSWTAPTQETQYF. CDR3 bases: TGCGCCAGCAGCTGGACAGCGCCCACTCAAGAGACCCAGTACTTC. The V and J genes are TRBV5-1 and TRBJ2-5; maybe TRBD1 (6 bases). The germline V gene encodes CDR1 SGHRS and CDR2 YFSETQ. The germline V and J ends were trimmed by 3 bases and 2 bases, with 14 bases remaining between them. This CDR3 has 15 residues.